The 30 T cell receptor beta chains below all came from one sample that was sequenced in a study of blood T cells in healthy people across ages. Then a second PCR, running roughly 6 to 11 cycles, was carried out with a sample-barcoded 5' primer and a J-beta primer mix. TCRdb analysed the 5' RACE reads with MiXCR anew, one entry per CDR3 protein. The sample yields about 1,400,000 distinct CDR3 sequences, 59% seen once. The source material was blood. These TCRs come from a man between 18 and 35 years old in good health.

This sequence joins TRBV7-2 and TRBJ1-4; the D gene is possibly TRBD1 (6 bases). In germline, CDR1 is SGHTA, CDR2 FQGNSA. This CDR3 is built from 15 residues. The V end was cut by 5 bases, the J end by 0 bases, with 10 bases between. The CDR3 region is CASSQNRATNEKLFF. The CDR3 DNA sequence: TGTGCCAGCAGCCAAAACAGGGCAACTAATGAAAAACTGTTTTTT. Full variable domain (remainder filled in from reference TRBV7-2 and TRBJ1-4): GAGVSQSPSNKVTEKGKDVELRCDPISGHTALYWYRQSLGQGLEFLIYFQGNSAPDKSGLPSDRFSAERTGGSVSTLTIQRTQQEDSAVYLCASSQNRATNEKLFFGSGTQLSVL.

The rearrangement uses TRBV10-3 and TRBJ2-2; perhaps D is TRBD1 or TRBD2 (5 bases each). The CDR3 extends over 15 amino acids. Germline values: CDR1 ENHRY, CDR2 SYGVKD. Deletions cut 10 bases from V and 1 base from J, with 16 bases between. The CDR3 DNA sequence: TGTGCCACGACAAGTGAGGGGATGAACACCGGGGAGCTGTTTTTT. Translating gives CATTSEGMNTGELFF.

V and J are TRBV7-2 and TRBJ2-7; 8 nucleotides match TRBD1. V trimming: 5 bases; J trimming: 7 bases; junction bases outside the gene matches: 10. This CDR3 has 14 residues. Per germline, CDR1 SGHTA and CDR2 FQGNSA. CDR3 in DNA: TGTGCCAGCAGCCAAGGACAGGGCTACTTAGAGCAGTACTTC. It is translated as CASSQGQGYLEQYF.

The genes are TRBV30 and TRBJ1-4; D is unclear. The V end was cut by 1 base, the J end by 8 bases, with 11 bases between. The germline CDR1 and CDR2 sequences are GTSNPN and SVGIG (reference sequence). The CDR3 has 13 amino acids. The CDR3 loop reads CAWSATDREKLFF. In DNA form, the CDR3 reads TGTGCCTGGAGTGCAACGGACCGGGAAAAACTGTTTTTT.

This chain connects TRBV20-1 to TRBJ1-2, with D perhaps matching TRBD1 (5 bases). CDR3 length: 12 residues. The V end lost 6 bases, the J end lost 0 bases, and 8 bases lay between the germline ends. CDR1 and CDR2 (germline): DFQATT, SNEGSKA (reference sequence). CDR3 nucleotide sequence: TGCAGTGCCCAGGGATCTAACTATGGCTACACCTTC. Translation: CSAQGSNYGYTF.

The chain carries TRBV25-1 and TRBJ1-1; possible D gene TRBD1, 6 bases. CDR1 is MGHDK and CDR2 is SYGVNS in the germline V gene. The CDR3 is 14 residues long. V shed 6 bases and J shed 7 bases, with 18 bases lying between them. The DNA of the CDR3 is TGTGCCAGCAGCCTCGGACAGTCAGGACTTGAAGCTTTCTTT. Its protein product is CASSLGQSGLEAFF.

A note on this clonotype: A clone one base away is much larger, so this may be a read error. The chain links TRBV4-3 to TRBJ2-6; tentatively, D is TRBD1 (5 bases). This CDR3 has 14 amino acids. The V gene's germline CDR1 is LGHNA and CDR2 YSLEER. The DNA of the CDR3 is TGCGCCAGCGGCCAGGGCCCTGGGGCCAACGTCCTGACTTTC. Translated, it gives CASGQGPGANVLTF.

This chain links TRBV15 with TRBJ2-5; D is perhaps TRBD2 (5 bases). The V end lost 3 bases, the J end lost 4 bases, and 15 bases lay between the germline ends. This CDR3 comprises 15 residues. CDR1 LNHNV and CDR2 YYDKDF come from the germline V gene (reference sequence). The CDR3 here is CATSSPTGSGETQYF. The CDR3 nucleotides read TGTGCCACCAGCAGTCCCACGGGCAGCGGAGAGACCCAGTACTTC.

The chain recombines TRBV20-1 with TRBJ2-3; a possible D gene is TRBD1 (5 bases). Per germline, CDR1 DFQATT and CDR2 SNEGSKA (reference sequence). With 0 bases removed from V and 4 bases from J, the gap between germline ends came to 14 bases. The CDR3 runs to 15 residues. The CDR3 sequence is CSAREGSWGSDTQYF. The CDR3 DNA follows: TGCAGTGCTAGAGAGGGGTCGTGGGGCTCAGATACGCAGTATTTT.

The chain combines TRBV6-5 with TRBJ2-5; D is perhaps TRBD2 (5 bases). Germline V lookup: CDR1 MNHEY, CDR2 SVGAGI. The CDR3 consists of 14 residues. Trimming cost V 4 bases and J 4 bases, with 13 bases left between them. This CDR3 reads CASSSLLGPETQYF. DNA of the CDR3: TGTGCCAGCAGTTCTTTACTAGGACCAGAGACCCAGTACTTC.

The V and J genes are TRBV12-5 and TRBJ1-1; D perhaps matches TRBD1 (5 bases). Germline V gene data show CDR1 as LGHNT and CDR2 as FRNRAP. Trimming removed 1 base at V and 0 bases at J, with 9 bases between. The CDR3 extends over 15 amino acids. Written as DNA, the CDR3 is TGTGCTAGTGGTTTGGCGACGACAGTGAACACTGAAGCTTTCTTT. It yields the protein CASGLATTVNTEAFF.

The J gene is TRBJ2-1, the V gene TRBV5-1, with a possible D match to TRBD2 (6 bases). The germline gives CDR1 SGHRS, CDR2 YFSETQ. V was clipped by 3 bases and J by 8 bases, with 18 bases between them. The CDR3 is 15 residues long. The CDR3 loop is CASSWGTGEVDEQFF. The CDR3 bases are TGCGCCAGCAGCTGGGGAACGGGGGAGGTAGATGAGCAGTTCTTC.

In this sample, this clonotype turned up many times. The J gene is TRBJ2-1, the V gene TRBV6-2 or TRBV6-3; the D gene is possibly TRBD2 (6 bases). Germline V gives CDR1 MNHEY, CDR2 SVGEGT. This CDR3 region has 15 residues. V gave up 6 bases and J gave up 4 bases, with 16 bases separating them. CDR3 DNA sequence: TGTGCCAGCAGCTATCCCCTCCGGGGGTACAATGAGCAGTTCTTC. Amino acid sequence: CASSYPLRGYNEQFF.

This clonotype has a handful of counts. Here the CDR3 DNA reads TGTGCCAGCTCGGGACTTACTTCCTACGAGCAGTACTTC. Encoded protein: CASSGLTSYEQYF. This chain joins TRBV6-1 and TRBJ2-7, with D tentatively TRBD2 (6 bases). With 8 bases removed from V and 1 base from J, the gap between germline ends came to 12 bases. The germline V gene has CDR1 MNHNS and CDR2 SASEGT. The length of the CDR3 is 13 residues.

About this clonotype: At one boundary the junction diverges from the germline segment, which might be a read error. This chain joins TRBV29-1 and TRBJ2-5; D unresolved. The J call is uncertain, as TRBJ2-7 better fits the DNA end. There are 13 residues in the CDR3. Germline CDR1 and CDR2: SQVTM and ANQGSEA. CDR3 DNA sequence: TGCAGCGGTGAAGGGCCTTTATCCTACGAGCAGTACTTC. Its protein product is CSGEGPLSYEQYF.

The CDR3 reads CSASGLAVQETQYF. CDR3 in DNA: TGCAGTGCTTCGGGACTAGCGGTTCAAGAGACCCAGTACTTC. The J gene is TRBJ2-5, the V gene TRBV20-1, with 11 bases that match TRBD2. Germline CDR1 is DFQATT and CDR2 is SNEGSKA (reference sequence). Trimming cost V 5 bases and J 2 bases; bases outside gene matches: 4. The CDR3 is made up of 14 amino acids.

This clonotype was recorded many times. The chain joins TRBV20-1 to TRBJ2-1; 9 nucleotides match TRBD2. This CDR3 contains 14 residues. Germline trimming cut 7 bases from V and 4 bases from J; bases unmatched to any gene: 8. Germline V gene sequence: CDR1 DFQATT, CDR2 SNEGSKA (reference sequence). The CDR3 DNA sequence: TGCAGTGGCGGAAGCGGGAGGACATACAATGAGCAGTTCTTC. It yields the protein CSGGSGRTYNEQFF.

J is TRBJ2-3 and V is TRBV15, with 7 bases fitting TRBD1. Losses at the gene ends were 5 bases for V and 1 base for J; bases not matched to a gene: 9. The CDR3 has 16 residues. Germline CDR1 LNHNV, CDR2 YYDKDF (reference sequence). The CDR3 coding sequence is TGTGCCACCAGCCGATCGGGTCAGGGGGGCACAGATACGCAGTATTTT. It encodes CATSRSGQGGTDTQYF.

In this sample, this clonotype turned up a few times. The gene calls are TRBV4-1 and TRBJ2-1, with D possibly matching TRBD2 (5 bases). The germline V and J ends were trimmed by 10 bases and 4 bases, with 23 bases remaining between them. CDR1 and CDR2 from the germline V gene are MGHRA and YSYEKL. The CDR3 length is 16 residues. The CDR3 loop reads CANPMETRFSYNEQFF. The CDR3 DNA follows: TGCGCCAACCCCATGGAAACTAGATTCTCTTACAATGAGCAGTTCTTC.

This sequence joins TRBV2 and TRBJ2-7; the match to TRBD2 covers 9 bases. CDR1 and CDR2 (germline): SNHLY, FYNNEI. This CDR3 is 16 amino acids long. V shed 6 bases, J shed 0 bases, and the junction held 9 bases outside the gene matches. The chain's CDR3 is CASSEPGLALSYEQYF. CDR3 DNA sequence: TGTGCCAGCAGCGAACCGGGACTAGCCCTCTCCTACGAGCAGTACTTC.

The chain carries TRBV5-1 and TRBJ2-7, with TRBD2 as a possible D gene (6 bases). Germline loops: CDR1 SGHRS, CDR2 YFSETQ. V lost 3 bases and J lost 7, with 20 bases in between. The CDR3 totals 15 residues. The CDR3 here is CASSSTGAVYNEQYF. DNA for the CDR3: TGCGCCAGCAGCTCGACGGGAGCCGTTTACAATGAGCAGTACTTC.

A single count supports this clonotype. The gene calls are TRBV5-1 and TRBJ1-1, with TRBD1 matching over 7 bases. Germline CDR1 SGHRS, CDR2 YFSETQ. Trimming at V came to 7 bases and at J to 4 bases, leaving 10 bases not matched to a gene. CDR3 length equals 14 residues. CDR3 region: CASGTDPGGTEAFF. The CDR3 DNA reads TGCGCCAGCGGGACAGATCCAGGAGGCACTGAAGCTTTCTTT.

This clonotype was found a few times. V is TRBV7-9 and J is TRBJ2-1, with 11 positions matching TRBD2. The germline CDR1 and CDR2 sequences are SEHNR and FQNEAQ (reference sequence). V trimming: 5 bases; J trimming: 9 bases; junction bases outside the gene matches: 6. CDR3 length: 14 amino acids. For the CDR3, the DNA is TGTGCCAGCAGCGTTACTAGCGGGGGTGGTGAGCAGTTCTTC. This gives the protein CASSVTSGGGEQFF.

The CDR3 is CASSGRVGAGGHGYNEQFF. The CDR3 DNA reads as TGTGCCAGCAGCGGGAGGGTTGGAGCGGGAGGGCATGGGTACAATGAGCAGTTCTTC. The chain carries TRBV9 and TRBJ2-1; 10 positions agree with TRBD2. Germline-derived CDR1 and CDR2 are SGDLS and YYNGEE. CDR3 length: 19 residues. V shed 3 bases and J 4 bases; nucleotides not matched to a gene: 16.

CDR3 sequence: CASSPTQSSLNEQFF. The CDR3 coding sequence is TGTGCCAGCAGCCCTACCCAGTCTAGTTTGAATGAGCAGTTCTTC. The J gene is TRBJ2-1, the V gene TRBV5-4, with D hard to call. Germline loops: CDR1 SGHNT, CDR2 YYREEE (reference sequence). V was cut by 4 bases and J by 7 bases, with 18 bases left in between. This CDR3 contains 15 residues.

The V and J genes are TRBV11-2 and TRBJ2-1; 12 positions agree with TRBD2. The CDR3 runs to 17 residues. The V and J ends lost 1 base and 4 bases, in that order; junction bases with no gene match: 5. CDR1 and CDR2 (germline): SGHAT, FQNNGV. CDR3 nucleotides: TGTGCCAGCAGCTTAGCGGCTAGCGGGAGGGGTTACAATGAGCAGTTCTTC. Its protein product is CASSLAASGRGYNEQFF.

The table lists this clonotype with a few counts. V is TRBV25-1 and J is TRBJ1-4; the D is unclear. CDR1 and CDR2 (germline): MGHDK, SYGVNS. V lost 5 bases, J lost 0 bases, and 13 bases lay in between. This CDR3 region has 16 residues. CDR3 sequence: CASSSTRPATNEKLFF. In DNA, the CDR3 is TGTGCCAGCAGTTCGACTCGTCCTGCAACTAATGAAAAACTGTTTTTT.

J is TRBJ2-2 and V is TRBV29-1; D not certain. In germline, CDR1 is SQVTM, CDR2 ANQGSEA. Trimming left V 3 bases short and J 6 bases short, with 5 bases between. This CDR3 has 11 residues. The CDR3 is CSVDHAGELFF. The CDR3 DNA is TGCAGCGTTGACCACGCCGGGGAGCTGTTTTTT.

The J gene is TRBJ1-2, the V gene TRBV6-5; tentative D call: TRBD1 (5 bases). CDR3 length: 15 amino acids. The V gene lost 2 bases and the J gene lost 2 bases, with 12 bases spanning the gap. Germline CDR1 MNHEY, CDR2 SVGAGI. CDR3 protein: CASSYGMGVNYGYTF. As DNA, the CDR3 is TGTGCCAGCAGTTACGGGATGGGGGTCAACTATGGCTACACCTTC.

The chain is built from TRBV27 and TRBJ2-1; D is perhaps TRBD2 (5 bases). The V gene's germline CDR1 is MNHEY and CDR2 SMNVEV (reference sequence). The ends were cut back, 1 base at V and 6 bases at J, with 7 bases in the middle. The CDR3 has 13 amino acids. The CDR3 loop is CASSLWESNEQFF. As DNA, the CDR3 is TGTGCCAGCAGTTTATGGGAGTCCAATGAGCAGTTCTTC.